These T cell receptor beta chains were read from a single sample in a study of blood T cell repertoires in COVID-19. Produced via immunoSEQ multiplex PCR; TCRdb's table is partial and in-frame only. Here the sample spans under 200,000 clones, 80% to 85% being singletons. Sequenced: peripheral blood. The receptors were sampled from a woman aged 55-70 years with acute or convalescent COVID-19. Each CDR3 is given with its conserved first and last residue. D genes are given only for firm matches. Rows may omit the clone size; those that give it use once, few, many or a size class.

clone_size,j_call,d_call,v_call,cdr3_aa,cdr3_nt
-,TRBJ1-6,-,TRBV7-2,CASSSGITNSPLHF,TGTGCCAGCAGCTCCGGGATTACCAATTCACCCCTCCACTTT
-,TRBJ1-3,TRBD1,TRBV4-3,CASSPGAGTGISGNTIYF,TGCGCCAGCAGCCCTGGCGCCGGGACAGGGATTTCTGGAAACACCATATATTTT
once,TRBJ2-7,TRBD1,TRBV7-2,CASSFDRDSYEQYF,TGTGCCAGCAGCTTCGACAGGGACTCCTACGAGCAGTACTTC
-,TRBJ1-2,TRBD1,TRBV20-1,CSASAGTGSGYTF,TGCAGTGCTAGTGCCGGGACAGGGAGTGGCTACACCTTC
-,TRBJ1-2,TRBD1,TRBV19,CASSIRTGKTEGYTF,TGTGCCAGTAGTATACGGACAGGGAAGACGGAAGGCTACACCTTC
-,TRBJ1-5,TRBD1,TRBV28,CASSSTTGGGQPQHF,TGTGCCAGCAGCTCGACCACAGGGGGCGGGCAGCCCCAGCATTTT
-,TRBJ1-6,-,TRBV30,CAWRWASGGNSPLHF,TGTGCCTGGAGATGGGCATCGGGGGGCAATTCACCCCTCCACTTT
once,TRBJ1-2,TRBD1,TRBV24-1,CATSGRDRAGGYTF,TGTGCCACCAGTGGCCGGGACAGGGCGGGGGGCTACACCTTC
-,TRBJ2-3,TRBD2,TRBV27,CASSLSRGGPSDTQYF,TGTGCCAGCAGTTTATCGCGGGGGGGGCCATCAGATACGCAGTATTTT
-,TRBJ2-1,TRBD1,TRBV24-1,CATSAGQSYNEQFF,TGTGCCACCAGTGCGGGACAGAGCTACAATGAGCAGTTCTTC
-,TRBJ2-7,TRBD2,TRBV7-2,CASSHREGPYEQYF,TGTGCCAGCAGCCACCGGGAGGGCCCCTACGAGCAGTACTTC
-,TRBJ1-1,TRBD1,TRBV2,CASSVEQGARTEAFF,TGTGCCAGCAGTGTGGAGCAGGGGGCGCGCACTGAAGCTTTCTTT
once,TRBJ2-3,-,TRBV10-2,CASSEPRLWRGTDTQYF,TGCGCCAGCAGTGAGCCCCGCCTTTGGCGGGGCACAGATACGCAGTATTTT
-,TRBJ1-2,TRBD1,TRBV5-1,CASSLEGAVYGYTF,TGCGCCAGCAGCTTAGAGGGGGCGGTCTATGGCTACACCTTC
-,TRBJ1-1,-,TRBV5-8,CASSLGTVSTEAFF,TGTGCCAGCAGCTTGGGGACAGTGAGCACTGAAGCTTTCTTT
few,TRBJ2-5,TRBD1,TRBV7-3,CASSGTGGGQETQYF,TGTGCCAGCAGCGGGACAGGGGGAGGCCAAGAGACCCAGTACTTC
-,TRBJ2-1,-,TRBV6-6,CASSYGGAGFF,TGTGCCAGCAGTTACGGAGGGGCCGGGTTCTTC
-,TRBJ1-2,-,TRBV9,CASNRGQYGYTF,TGTGCCAGCAATCGCGGACAGTATGGCTACACCTTC